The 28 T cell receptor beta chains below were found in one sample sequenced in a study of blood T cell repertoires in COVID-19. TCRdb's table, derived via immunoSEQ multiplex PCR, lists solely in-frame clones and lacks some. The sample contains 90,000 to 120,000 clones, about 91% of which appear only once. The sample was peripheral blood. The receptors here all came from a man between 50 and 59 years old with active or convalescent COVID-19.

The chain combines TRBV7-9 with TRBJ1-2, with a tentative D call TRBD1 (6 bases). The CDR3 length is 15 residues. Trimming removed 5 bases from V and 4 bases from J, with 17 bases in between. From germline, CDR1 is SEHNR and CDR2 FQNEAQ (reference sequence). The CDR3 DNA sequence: TGTGCCAGCAGCATATCCACAGGGAAAATCTATGGCTACACCTTC. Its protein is CASSISTGKIYGYTF.

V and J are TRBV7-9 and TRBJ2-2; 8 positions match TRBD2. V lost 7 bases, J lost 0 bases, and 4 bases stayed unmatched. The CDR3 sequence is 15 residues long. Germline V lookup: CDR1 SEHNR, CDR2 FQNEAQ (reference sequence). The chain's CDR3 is CASTLGLANTGELFF. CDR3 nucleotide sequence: TGTGCCAGCACCTTGGGACTAGCGAACACCGGGGAGCTGTTTTTT.

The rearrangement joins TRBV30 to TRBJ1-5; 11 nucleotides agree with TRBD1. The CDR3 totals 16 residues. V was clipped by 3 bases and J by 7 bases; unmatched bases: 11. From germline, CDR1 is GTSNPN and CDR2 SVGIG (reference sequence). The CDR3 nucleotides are TGTGCCTGGAGGAGCGGACAGGGGGCCGTAGGACAGCCCCAGCATTTT. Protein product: CAWRSGQGAVGQPQHF.

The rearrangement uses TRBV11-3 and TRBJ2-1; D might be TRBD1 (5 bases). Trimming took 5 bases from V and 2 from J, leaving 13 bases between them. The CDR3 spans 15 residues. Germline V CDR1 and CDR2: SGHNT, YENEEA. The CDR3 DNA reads TGTGCCAGCAGCCTTTGGGCAGGGACCTACAATGAGCAGTTCTTC. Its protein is CASSLWAGTYNEQFF.

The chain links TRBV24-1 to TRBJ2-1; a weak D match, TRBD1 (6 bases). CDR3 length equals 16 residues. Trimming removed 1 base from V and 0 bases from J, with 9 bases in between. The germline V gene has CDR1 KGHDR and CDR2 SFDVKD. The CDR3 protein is CATSDFQGNSYNEQFF. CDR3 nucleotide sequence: TGTGCCACCAGTGATTTTCAGGGGAACTCCTACAATGAGCAGTTCTTC.

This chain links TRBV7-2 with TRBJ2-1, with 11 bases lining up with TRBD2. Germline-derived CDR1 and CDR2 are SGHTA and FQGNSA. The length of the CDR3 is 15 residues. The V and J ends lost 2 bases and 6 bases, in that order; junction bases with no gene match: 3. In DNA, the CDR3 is TGTGCCAGCAGCTTAATAGCGGGAGGGCCCAATGAGCAGTTCTTC. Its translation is CASSLIAGGPNEQFF.

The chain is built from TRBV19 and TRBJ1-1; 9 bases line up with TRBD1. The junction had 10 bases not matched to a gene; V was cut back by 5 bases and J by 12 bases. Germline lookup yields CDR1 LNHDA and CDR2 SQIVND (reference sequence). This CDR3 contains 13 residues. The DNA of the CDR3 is TGTGCCAGTAGTCGTGATCCGGGACAGGGAACTTTCTTT. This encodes CASSRDPGQGTFF.

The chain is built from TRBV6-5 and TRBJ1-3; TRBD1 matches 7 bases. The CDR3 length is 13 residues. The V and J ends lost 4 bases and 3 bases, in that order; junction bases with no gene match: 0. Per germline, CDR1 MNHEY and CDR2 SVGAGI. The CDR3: CASSWDSGNTIYF. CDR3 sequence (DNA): TGTGCCAGCAGTTGGGACAGTGGAAACACCATATATTTT.

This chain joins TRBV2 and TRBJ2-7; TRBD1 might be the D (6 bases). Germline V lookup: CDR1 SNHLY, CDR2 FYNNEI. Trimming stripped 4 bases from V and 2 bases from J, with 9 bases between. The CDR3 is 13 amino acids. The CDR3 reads CASSGTVAYEQYF. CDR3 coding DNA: TGTGCCAGCAGTGGGACAGTGGCCTACGAGCAGTACTTC.

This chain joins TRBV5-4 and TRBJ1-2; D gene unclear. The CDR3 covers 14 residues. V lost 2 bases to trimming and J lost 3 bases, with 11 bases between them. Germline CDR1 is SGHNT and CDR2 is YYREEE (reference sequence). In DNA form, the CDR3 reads TGTGCCAGCAGCTTAACCGGGAGTTACTATGGCTACACCTTC. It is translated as CASSLTGSYYGYTF.

Here the CDR3 DNA reads TGTGCCAGCAGCGTTTCTGGAGGGTTGATTAGAGAGACCCAGTACTTC. Its translation is CASSVSGGLIRETQYF. The chain joins TRBV7-2 to TRBJ2-5; TRBD2 is a possible D gene (6 bases). There are 16 residues in the CDR3. V lost 5 bases and J 4 bases, leaving 20 bases between the germline ends. Per germline, CDR1 SGHTA and CDR2 FQGNSA.

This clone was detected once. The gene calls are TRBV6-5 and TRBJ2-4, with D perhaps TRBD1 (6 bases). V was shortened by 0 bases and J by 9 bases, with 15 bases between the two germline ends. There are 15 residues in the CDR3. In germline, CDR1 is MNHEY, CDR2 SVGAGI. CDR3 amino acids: CASSYSRAGAVIQYF. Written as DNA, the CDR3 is TGTGCCAGCAGTTACTCGAGGGCAGGGGCGGTCATTCAGTACTTC.

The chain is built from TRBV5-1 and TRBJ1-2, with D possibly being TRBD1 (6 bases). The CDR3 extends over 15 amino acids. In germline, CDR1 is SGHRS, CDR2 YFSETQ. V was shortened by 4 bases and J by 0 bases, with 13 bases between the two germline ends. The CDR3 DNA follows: TGCGCCAGCAGCCAGACGGGACAAGCTAACTATGGCTACACCTTC. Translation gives CASSQTGQANYGYTF. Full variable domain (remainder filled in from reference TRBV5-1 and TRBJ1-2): KAGVTQTPRYLIKTRGQQVTLSCSPISGHRSVSWYQQTPGQGLQFLFEYFSETQRNKGNFPGRFSGRQFSNSRSEMNVSTLELGDSALYLCASSQTGQANYGYTFGSGTRLTVV.

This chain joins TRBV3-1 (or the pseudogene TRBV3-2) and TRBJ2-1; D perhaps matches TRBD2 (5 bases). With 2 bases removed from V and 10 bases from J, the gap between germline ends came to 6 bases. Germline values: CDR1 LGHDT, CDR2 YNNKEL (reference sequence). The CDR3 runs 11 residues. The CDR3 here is CASSQRGEQFF. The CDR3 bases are TGTGCCAGCAGCCAAAGAGGGGAGCAGTTCTTC.

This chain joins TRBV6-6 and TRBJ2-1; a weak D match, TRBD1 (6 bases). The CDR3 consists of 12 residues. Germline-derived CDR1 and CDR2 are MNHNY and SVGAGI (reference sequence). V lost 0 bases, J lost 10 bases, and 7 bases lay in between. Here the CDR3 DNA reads TGTGCCAGCAGTTACTCACAGGGCGAGCAGTTCTTC. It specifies CASSYSQGEQFF.

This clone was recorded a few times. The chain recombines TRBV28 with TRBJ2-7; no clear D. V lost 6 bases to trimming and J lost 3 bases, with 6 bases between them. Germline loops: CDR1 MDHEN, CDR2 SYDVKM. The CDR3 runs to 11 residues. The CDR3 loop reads CASRNIYEQYF. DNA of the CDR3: TGTGCCAGCAGAAACATCTACGAGCAGTACTTC.

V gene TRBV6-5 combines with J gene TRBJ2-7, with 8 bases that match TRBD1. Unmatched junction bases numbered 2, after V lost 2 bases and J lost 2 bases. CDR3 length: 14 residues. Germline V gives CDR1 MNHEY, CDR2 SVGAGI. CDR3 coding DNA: TGTGCCAGCAGTTACCGGGACAGGACCTACGAGCAGTACTTC. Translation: CASSYRDRTYEQYF.

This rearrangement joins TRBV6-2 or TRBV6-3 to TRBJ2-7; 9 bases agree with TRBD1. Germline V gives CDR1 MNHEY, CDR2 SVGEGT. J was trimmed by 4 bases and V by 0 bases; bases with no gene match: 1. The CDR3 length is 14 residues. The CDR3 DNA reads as TGTGCCAGCAGTTACTCGGGACAGGGTTACGAGCAGTACTTC. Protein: CASSYSGQGYEQYF.

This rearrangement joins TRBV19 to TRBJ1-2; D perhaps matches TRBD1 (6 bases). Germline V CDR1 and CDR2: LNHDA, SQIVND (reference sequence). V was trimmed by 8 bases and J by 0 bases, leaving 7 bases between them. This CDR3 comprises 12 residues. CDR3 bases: TGTGCCAGTGGGACAACTAACTATGGCTACACCTTC. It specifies CASGTTNYGYTF.

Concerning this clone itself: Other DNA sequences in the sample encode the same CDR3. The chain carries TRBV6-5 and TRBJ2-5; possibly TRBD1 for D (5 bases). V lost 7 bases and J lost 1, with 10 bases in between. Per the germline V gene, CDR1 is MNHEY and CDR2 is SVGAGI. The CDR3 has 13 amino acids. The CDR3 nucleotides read TGTGCCAGCACCCCAGGGTCCCAAGAGACCCAGTACTTC. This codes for CASTPGSQETQYF.

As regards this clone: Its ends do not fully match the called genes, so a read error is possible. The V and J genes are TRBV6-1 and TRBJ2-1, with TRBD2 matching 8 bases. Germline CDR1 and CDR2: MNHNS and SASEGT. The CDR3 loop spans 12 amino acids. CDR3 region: CASSDRTGAGVF. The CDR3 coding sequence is TGTGCCAGCAGTGATAGGACGGGAGCGGGGGTCTTC.

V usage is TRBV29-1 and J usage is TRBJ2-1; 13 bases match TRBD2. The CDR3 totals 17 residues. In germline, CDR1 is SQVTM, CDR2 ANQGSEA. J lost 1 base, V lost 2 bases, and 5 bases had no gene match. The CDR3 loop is CSVERGTSGNSYNEQFF. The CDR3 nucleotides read TGCAGCGTTGAACGAGGGACTAGCGGGAATTCCTACAATGAGCAGTTCTTC.

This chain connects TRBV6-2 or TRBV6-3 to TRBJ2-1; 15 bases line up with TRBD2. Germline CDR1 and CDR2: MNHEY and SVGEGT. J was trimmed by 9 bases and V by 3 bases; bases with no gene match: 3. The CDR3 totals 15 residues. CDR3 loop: CASSYRGLAGGEQFF. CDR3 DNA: TGTGCCAGCAGTTATAGGGGACTAGCGGGAGGTGAGCAGTTCTTC.

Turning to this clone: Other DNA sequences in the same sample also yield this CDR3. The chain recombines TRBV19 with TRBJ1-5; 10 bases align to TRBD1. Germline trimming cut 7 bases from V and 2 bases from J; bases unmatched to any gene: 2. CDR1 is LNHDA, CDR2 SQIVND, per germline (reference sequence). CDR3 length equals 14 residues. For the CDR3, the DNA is TGTGCCAGTACCGGACAGGGGGGCAATCAGCCCCAGCATTTT. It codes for CASTGQGGNQPQHF.

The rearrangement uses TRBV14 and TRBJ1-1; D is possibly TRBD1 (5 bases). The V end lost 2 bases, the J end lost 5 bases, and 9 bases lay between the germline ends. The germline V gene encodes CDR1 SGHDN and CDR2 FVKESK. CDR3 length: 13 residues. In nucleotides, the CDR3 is TGTGCCAGCAGCCAAATCGGGGGAACTGAAGCTTTCTTT. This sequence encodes CASSQIGGTEAFF.

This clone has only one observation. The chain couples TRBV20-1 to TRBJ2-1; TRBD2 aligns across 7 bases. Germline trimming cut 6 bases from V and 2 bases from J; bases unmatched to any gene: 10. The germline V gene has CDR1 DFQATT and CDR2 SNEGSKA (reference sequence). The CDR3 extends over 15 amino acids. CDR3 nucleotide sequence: TGCAGTGCCAGTGGGAGGGTACGTGCCTACAATGAGCAGTTCTTC. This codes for CSASGRVRAYNEQFF.

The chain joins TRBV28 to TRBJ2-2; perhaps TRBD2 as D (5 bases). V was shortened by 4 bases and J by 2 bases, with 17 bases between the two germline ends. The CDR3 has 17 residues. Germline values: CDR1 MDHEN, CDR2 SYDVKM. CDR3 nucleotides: TGTGCCAGCAGTTATACAATGGACTTTACAAACACCGGGGAGCTGTTTTTT. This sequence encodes CASSYTMDFTNTGELFF. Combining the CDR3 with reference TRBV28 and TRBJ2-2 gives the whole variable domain DVKVTQSSRYLVKRTGEKVFLECVQDMDHENMFWYRQDPGLGLRLIYFSYDVKMKEKGDIPEGYSVSREKKERFSLILESASTNQTSMYLCASSYTMDFTNTGELFFGEGSRLTVL.

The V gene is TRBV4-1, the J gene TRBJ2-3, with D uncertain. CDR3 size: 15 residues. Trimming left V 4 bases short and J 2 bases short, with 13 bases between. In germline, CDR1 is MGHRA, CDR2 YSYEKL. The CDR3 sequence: CASSPQALDTDTQYF. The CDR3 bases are TGCGCCAGCAGCCCCCAAGCCCTAGACACAGATACGCAGTATTTT.